This record covers a single TCR beta chain. The data derive from a study of blood T cell repertoires in COVID-19. This CDR3 contains 15 residues. The germline V gene encodes CDR1 MNHEY and CDR2 SVGAGI. Trimming pared 1 base from V and 6 bases from J, leaving 15 bases between. Measured with immunoSEQ multiplex PCR; TCRdb has only the in-frame clones, and not every one. The sample carries approximately 210,000 clones, approximately 84% recorded once. The clonotype originates from a man in his forties with active or convalescent COVID-19. This chain uses TRBV6-5 with TRBJ1-2; D might be TRBD1 (6 bases). Material: peripheral blood. The CDR3 sequence: CASSYYPGHKDGYTF. For the CDR3, the DNA is TGTGCCAGCAGTTACTATCCGGGACATAAAGATGGCTACACCTTC.